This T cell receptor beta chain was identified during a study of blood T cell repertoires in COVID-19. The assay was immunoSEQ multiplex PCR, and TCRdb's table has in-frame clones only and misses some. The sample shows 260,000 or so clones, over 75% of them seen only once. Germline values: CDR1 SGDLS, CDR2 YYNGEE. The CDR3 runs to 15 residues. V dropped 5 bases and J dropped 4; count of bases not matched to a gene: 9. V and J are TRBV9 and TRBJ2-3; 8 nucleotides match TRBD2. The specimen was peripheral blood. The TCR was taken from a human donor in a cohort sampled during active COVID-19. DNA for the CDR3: TGTGCCAGCAGTTTTGGGGCGGGAGGCCCAGATACGCAGTATTTT. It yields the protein CASSFGAGGPDTQYF.